Many counts were recorded for the clone carrying this TCR beta chain. Antigen unknown. With 10-nucleotide random UMIs, 5'RACE was used to make the cDNA. TCRdb called the 5' RACE reads again in MiXCR, with one record for every CDR3 protein. The table shows some 48,000 distinct CDR3 sequences, with around 5.8% occurring only once. This specimen comes from a study of neurological immune-mediated disorders. Broader study findings: No clinical or MRI feature was associated with the multiple sclerosis repertoire cluster.

Germline loops: CDR1 MNHEY, CDR2 SVGEGT. The V gene lost 5 bases and the J gene lost 3 bases, with 10 bases spanning the gap. The CDR3 covers 14 residues. For sorted libraries, the input was about 920,000 CD4+ or CD8+ T cells. The chain recombines TRBV6-2 or TRBV6-3 with TRBJ2-2; no definite D call. This receptor was taken from a young woman with multiple sclerosis. Source material: CD4+ T cells from blood. CDR3 protein: CASSRRRDTGELFF. CDR3 nucleotides: TGTGCCAGCAGTCGTAGACGGGACACCGGGGAGCTGTTTTTT.